The next 13 T cell receptor beta chains were all read from a single sample in a study of blood T cell repertoires in COVID-19. Only in-frame clones appear in the TCRdb table, and some are missing; sequencing was by immunoSEQ multiplex PCR. The sample holds about 220,000 clones, around 90% seen once. The sample consisted of PBMCs or T cells enriched from blood (not recorded which). These receptors all come from a woman in her 30s with acute COVID-19.

This clone showed up just once. Other DNA sequences in this sample translate to the same CDR3. The rearrangement uses TRBV7-9 and TRBJ1-1; 9 positions match TRBD1. CDR3 length equals 13 residues. Unmatched junction bases numbered 0, after V lost 3 bases and J lost 4 bases. CDR1 is SEHNR and CDR2 is FQNEAQ in the germline V gene (reference sequence). The CDR3 here is CASSLTGGTEAFF. In DNA, the CDR3 is TGTGCCAGCAGCTTGACAGGGGGCACTGAAGCTTTCTTT.

V is TRBV27 and J is TRBJ2-7; 7 nucleotides align to TRBD1. Germline lookup yields CDR1 MNHEY and CDR2 SMNVEV (reference sequence). The CDR3 spans 16 residues. The ends lost 3 bases at V and 0 bases at J; junction bases unmatched: 8. The CDR3 is CASSFWPYRGSYEQYF. The CDR3 DNA reads as TGTGCCAGCAGTTTCTGGCCTTACAGGGGCTCCTACGAGCAGTACTTC.

The chain couples TRBV6-6 to TRBJ2-7; 7 nucleotides agree with TRBD1. J lost 2 bases, V lost 6 bases, and 28 bases had no gene match. CDR3 size: 21 residues. CDR1 is MNHNY, CDR2 SVGAGI, per germline (reference sequence). As DNA, the CDR3 is TGTGCCAGCAGGCGACTCCCCGGAATTAGAGGATGGGCAGGGGGACCCTACGAGCAGTACTTC. Its translation: CASRRLPGIRGWAGGPYEQYF.

The V and J genes are TRBV4-1 and TRBJ1-1, with 7 bases identical to TRBD1. The CDR3 loop spans 12 amino acids. CDR1 MGHRA and CDR2 YSYEKL come from the germline V gene. The junction had 4 bases not matched to a gene; V was cut back by 4 bases and J by 8 bases. CDR3 sequence reads: CASSLGQREAFF. CDR3 sequence (DNA): TGCGCCAGCAGCCTGGGACAGCGAGAAGCTTTCTTT.

The chain couples TRBV6-5 to TRBJ1-2; no firm D call. The CDR3 totals 14 residues. Germline CDR1 reads MNHEY; CDR2 reads SVGAGI. The ends were cut back, 2 bases at V and 6 bases at J, with 13 bases in the middle. CDR3 amino acids: CASSYREGPDGYTF. The CDR3 nucleotides read TGTGCCAGCAGTTACAGGGAGGGTCCGGATGGCTACACCTTC.

CDR3 residues: CASSLEAGEGEKLFF. The CDR3 DNA is TGTGCCAGCAGCTTAGAGGCAGGGGAGGGCGAAAAACTGTTTTTT. V and J are TRBV7-6 and TRBJ1-4; D possibly corresponds to TRBD1 (6 bases). CDR3 size: 15 residues. CDR1 and CDR2 from the germline V gene are SGHVS and FNYEAQ. V dropped 1 base and J dropped 8 bases, with 14 bases sitting between them.

This clone was seen a handful of times. This sequence joins TRBV6-2 or TRBV6-3 and TRBJ1-2; TRBD1 aligns across 7 bases. This CDR3 is built from 14 residues. Germline CDR1 is MNHEY and CDR2 is SVGEGT. V shed 5 bases, J shed 5 bases, and the junction held 8 bases outside the gene matches. CDR3 bases: TGTGCCAGCAGTCTTGGACAGGAGCCATATGGCTACACCTTC. This encodes CASSLGQEPYGYTF.

The chain carries TRBV7-9 and TRBJ2-1; tentatively, D is TRBD2 (5 bases). Germline loops: CDR1 SEHNR, CDR2 FQNEAQ (reference sequence). The V gene lost 3 bases and the J gene lost 6 bases, with 15 bases spanning the gap. This CDR3 is built from 15 residues. CDR3 residues: CASSFASGKSNEQFF. DNA of the CDR3: TGTGCCAGCAGCTTTGCTTCGGGAAAAAGCAATGAGCAGTTCTTC.

The chain combines TRBV11-2 with TRBJ1-5; 8 bases are shared with TRBD1. The CDR3 is 14 amino acids. The V gene's germline CDR1 is SGHAT and CDR2 FQNNGV. V was clipped by 5 bases and J by 4 bases; unmatched bases: 4. The CDR3 DNA reads TGTGCCAGCAGCCCGGACAGGGTGAATCAGCCCCAGCATTTT. Translating gives CASSPDRVNQPQHF.

The chain joins TRBV5-1 to TRBJ2-7, with 8 bases matching TRBD1. The CDR3 loop spans 15 amino acids. Germline V gene lookup returns CDR1 SGHRS and CDR2 YFSETQ. With V trimmed by 5 bases and J by 0 bases, 7 bases remained unmatched. CDR3 sequence: CASSDGTGSSYEQYF. The CDR3 DNA sequence: TGCGCCAGCAGTGACGGGACAGGAAGCTCCTACGAGCAGTACTTC.

J is TRBJ1-5 and V is TRBV6-5; a weak D match, TRBD1 (6 bases). The ends were cut back, 5 bases at V and 7 bases at J, with 15 bases in the middle. The germline gives CDR1 MNHEY, CDR2 SVGAGI. The CDR3 is made up of 14 amino acids. The CDR3 spells CASSPEQGGQPQHF. As DNA, the CDR3 is TGTGCCAGCAGTCCTGAACAGGGCGGACAGCCCCAGCATTTT.

This chain links TRBV4-1 with TRBJ1-5; D is ambiguous. Germline values: CDR1 MGHRA, CDR2 YSYEKL. V shed 1 base and J shed 0 bases, with 13 bases lying between them. The length of the CDR3 is 17 residues. CDR3 loop: CASSQVPGSHSNQPQHF. CDR3 bases: TGCGCCAGCAGCCAAGTTCCGGGGTCCCATAGCAATCAGCCCCAGCATTTT.

V gene TRBV6-1 combines with J gene TRBJ1-4; D is unclear. This CDR3 is built from 15 residues. Germline CDR1 is MNHNS and CDR2 is SASEGT. Trimming took 1 base from V and 8 from J, leaving 14 bases between them. The DNA for the CDR3 is TGTGCCAGCAGTGAAGGCGTGGGAGACTACGAAAAACTGTTTTTT. Its protein product is CASSEGVGDYEKLFF.